This record concerns one T cell receptor beta chain sequence. The data belong to a study of T cells after somatic rescue of genetic block. Assay used: immunoSEQ multiplex PCR; TCRdb lists only in-frame clones, some missing. The data contain approximately 58,000 clones, approximately 96% of them singletons. The CDR3 spans 14 residues. Germline lookup yields CDR1 SGHVS and CDR2 FQNEAQ. V lost 5 bases to trimming and J lost 2 bases, with 10 bases between them. The chain links TRBV7-8 to TRBJ2-1, with no clear D. The sequence derives from a child younger than two. The sequencing input was peripheral blood mononuclear cells (PBMCs). The CDR3 loop is CASSDRTTYNEQFF. Written as DNA, the CDR3 is TGTGCCAGCAGCGATAGGACGACCTACAATGAGCAGTTCTTC.